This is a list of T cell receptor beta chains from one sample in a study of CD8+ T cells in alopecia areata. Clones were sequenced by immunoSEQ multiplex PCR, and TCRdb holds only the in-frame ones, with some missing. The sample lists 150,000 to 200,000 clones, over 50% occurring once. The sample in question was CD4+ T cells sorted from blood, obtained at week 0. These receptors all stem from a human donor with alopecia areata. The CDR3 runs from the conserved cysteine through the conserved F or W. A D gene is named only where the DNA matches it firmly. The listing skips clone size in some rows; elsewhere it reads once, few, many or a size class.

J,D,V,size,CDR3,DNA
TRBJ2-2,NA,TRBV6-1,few,CASSEGDYTGELFF,TGTGCCAGCAGTGAAGGGGATTACACCGGGGAGCTGTTTTTT
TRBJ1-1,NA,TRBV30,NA,CAWALGTEAFF,TGTGCCTGGGCTTTGGGCACTGAAGCTTTCTTT
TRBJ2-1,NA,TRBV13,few,CASSVYNEQFF,TGTGCCAGCAGCGTGTACAATGAGCAGTTCTTC
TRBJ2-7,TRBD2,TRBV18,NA,CASSPLGGGSYEQYF,TGTGCCAGCTCACCCCTCGGCGGGGGAAGCTACGAGCAGTACTTC
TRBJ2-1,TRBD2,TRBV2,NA,CASSDGTSFHNEQFF,TGTGCCAGCAGTGACGGGACTAGCTTCCACAATGAGCAGTTCTTC
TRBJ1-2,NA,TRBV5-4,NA,CASSLAGAVGYTF,TGTGCCAGCAGCTTGGCAGGGGCGGTTGGCTACACCTTC
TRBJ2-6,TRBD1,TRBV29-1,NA,CSVIPGQDTGANVLTF,TGCAGCGTTATACCGGGACAGGACACTGGGGCCAACGTCCTGACTTTC
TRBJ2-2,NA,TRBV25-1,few,CASSTPVANTGELFF,TGTGCCAGCAGTACTCCGGTTGCGAACACCGGGGAGCTGTTTTTT
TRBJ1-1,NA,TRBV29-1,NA,CSVEENTEAFF,TGCAGCGTTGAGGAGAACACTGAAGCTTTCTTT
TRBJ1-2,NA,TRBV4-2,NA,CASSQGRGVNYGYTF,TGTGCCAGCAGCCAGGGGAGGGGGGTTAACTATGGCTACACCTTC
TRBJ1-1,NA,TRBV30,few,CAWEIAGTAEAFF,TGTGCCTGGGAGATAGCCGGGACCGCTGAAGCTTTCTTT
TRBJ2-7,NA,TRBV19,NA,CASSGDGTYEQYF,TGTGCCAGTAGTGGGGACGGTACCTACGAGCAGTACTTC
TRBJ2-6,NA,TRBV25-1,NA,CASSADEPPGANVLTF,TGTGCCAGCAGTGCGGACGAACCGCCGGGGGCCAACGTCCTGACTTTC
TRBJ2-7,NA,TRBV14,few,CASSQVRVSEQYF,TGTGCCAGCAGCCAAGTTAGGGTGTCCGAGCAGTACTTC
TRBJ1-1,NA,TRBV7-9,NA,CASSSGGWATEAFF,TGTGCCAGCAGCTCCGGGGGGTGGGCGACTGAAGCTTTCTTT
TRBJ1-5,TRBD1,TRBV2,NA,CASSVQGNNQPQHF,TGTGCCAGCAGCGTACAGGGGAACAATCAGCCCCAGCATTTT
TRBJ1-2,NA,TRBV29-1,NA,CSVRGLDGYTF,TGCAGCGTTCGCGGGCTGGATGGCTACACCTTC
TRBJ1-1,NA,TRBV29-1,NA,CSVGATLNTEAFF,TGCAGCGTTGGTGCCACCTTGAACACTGAAGCTTTCTTT